Below, one T cell receptor beta chain is given with its context. Its cognate antigen is unknown. The junction departs from germline at one end; a sequencing error may be responsible. Constant-region priming of around 530 ng total RNA yielded TCR beta cDNA. Three nested multiplex PCR rounds, a slightly modified ARM-PCR method, built the TCR beta libraries. Each of the first two PCR rounds ran roughly 9 cycles with TRBV1-TRBV30 forward and C-beta reverse primers. TCRdb passed the multiplex PCR reads through MiXCR, listing each CDR3 protein once. There are 100,000 or so distinct CDR3 sequences in the sample; 80% to 85% occur only once, and about 20% lies in the top ten. This entry comes from a study of tumor-infiltrating lymphocytes in primary liver carcinoma. Study results and limitations: Researchers report that only about 7.5-25% of top clones turned up in all five tumor regions.

Germline CDR1 reads SGHTA; CDR2 reads FQGNSA. The CDR3 loop spans 13 amino acids. Without any cell sorting, roughly 20-32 mg of bulk tissue yielded co-extracted RNA and DNA. The sequenced material came from liver tumor tissue from sampling region 3. Subset reported: tumor region T3, left-lateral pole. The chain is built from TRBV7-2 and TRBJ1-2; D might be TRBD1 (6 bases). This TCR derives from a man in his forties with primary liver carcinoma and hepatitis B virus infection. CDR3 sequence reads: CASSRGANYGFTF. CDR3 sequence (DNA): TGTGCCAGCAGCCGGGGGGCTAACTATGGCTTCACCTTC.